The clone carrying this TCR beta chain was recorded many times. CDR1 is DFQATT and CDR2 is SNEGSKA in the germline V gene (reference sequence). V gave up 1 base and J gave up 5 bases; unmatched junction bases: 3. The CDR3 is made up of 14 amino acids. For TCRbeta, the library was prepared with unique molecular identifiers. One entry per CDR3 protein, called by TCRdb with MiXCR from the PCR reads. The table lists hundreds of thousands of distinct CDR3 sequences, about 12% of them singletons. The data belong to a study of T-cell reconstitution after alpha-beta-depleted transplantation in children. The chain combines TRBV20-1 with TRBJ1-5; the match to TRBD1 covers 9 bases. The receptor was derived from a girl under 10 years old with congenital amegakaryocytic thrombocytopenia, due to receive a stem cell transplant. This specimen consisted of PBMCs, obtained before TCRalphabeta/CD19-depleted stem cell transplant. CDR3 DNA sequence: TGCAGTGCTAGAGCTAGGACAGGGGATCAGCCCCAGCATTTT. The encoded protein is CSARARTGDQPQHF.